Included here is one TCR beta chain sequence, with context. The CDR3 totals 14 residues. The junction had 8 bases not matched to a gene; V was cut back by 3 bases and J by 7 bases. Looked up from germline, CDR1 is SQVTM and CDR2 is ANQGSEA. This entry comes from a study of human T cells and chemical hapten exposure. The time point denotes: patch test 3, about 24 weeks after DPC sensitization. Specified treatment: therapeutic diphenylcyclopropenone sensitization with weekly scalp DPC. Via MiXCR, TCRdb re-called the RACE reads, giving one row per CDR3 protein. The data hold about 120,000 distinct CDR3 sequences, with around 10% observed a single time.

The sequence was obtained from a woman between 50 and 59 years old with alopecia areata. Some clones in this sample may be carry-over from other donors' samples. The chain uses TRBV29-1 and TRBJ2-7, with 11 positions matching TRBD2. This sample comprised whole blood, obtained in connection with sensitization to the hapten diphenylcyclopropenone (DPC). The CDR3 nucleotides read TGCAGCGTTGACGTACTAGCGGGAGAGGGTGAGCAGTACTTC. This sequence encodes CSVDVLAGEGEQYF.